This T cell receptor (beta chain) was documented in a study of blood T cell repertoires in COVID-19. On the study more broadly: COVID-19 samples collected from the United States, Italy and Spain covered acute and convalescent phases. T cells, B-cell-depleted T cells, or PBMCs provided the cDNA or gDNA that served as material.

Per the original data handling: For nucleated cells, counts were estimated from reference gene primer amplification. The table came from immunoSEQ multiplex PCR; TCRdb's copy has only in-frame clones and leaves some out. V, J and clone size reflect that table, while D and trimming were determined from the DNA. The sample holds approximately 150,000 clones, roughly nine tenths seen once. The CDR3 covers 15 residues. CDR1 is MGHRA, CDR2 YSYEKL, per germline. The ends were cut back, 4 bases at V and 7 bases at J, with 16 bases in the middle. This receptor was taken from a woman aged 55-69 years with active COVID-19. The specimen was peripheral blood. The chain has TRBV4-1 and TRBJ1-4, with D possibly TRBD1 on 5 matching bases. In nucleotides, the CDR3 is TGCGCCAGCAGCCTCTCCTACAGGAACACTGAAAAACTGTTTTTT. Its translation: CASSLSYRNTEKLFF.